This entry lists 10 T cell receptor beta chains sequenced from one sample in a study of molecular identifiers for immune sequencing clone quantification. TCRdb reprocessed the PCR reads via MiXCR and lists one record per CDR3 protein. The sample consists of more than 70,000 distinct CDR3 sequences, 21% of them appearing once. Material: naive CD8+ T cells from blood, with Jurkat cell RNA spiked in. The subset is: FACS-sorted CD8+CD4-CCR7+CD45RA+ naive T cells. These receptors came from a human donor in good health. Some libraries in this study had Jurkat cell RNA spiked in.

This clonotype was seen ten or more times. This chain joins TRBV18 and TRBJ1-1; no firm D call. V was trimmed by 0 bases and J by 5 bases, leaving 7 bases between them. This CDR3 contains 13 residues. In germline, CDR1 is KGHSH, CDR2 LQKENI. The CDR3 sequence is CASSPPAGTEAFF. The DNA for the CDR3 is TGTGCCAGCTCACCACCGGCAGGTACTGAAGCTTTCTTT.

J is TRBJ1-2 and V is TRBV6-5; 8 bases align to TRBD1. The V gene end was trimmed by 2 bases and the J gene end by 4 bases; junction bases not matched to a gene: 12. The germline V gene has CDR1 MNHEY and CDR2 SVGAGI. The CDR3 is made up of 17 amino acids. The CDR3 coding sequence is TGTGCCAGCAGTTACAACGCCGGAGCAGGGGGCGGCTATGGCTACACCTTC. It is translated as CASSYNAGAGGGYGYTF.

Note on this clonotype: Since a much larger clone is just one base distant, this may be a read error. The CDR3 region is CASSFGGNEQLF. The CDR3 DNA reads as TGTGCCAGCAGTTTCGGCGGCAATGAGCAGCTCTTC. The chain is built from TRBV12-3 or TRBV12-4 and TRBJ2-1; D unclear. This CDR3 contains 12 residues.

This clonotype appeared once. A read error is possible here, since a much larger clone lies one base away. The rearrangement uses TRBV20-1 and TRBJ2-4; no reliable D call. The CDR3 is 11 residues long. Germline lookup yields CDR1 DFQATT and CDR2 SNEGSKA (reference sequence). Trimming shortened V by 5 bases and J by 11 bases, and 13 bases separated the two germline ends. DNA of the CDR3: TGCAGTGCTTCCTTAGACGACCTTCAGTACTTC. Protein product: CSASLDDLQYF.

The chain is built from TRBV13 and TRBJ2-1; D assignment may be TRBD1 or TRBD2 (5 bases each). Deletions cut 1 base from V and 9 bases from J, with 10 bases between. The CDR3 consists of 13 residues. The V gene's germline CDR1 is PRHDT and CDR2 FYEKMQ (reference sequence). The CDR3 DNA is TGTGCCAGCAGCTTAGAGGGGACCCTTGAGCAGTTCTTC. Its translation: CASSLEGTLEQFF. Filled out from reference TRBV13 and TRBJ2-1, the complete variable domain reads AAGVIQSPRHLIKEKRETATLKCYPIPRHDTVYWYQQGPGQDPQFLISFYEKMQSDKGSIPDRFSAQQFSDYHSELNMSSLELGDSALYFCASSLEGTLEQFFGPGTRLTVL.

As concerns this clonotype: A much more abundant neighbour one base away suggests this may be a read error. This chain connects TRBV4-3 to TRBJ2-7; perhaps TRBD2 as D (5 bases). From germline, CDR1 is LGHNA and CDR2 YSLEER. V lost 0 bases, J lost 2 bases, and 14 bases lay in between. This CDR3 contains 16 residues. CDR3 protein: CASSQDPRGIAYEQYF. The CDR3 nucleotides read TGCGCCAGCAGCCAAGATCCCCGGGGAATAGCCTACGAGCAGTACTTC.

Concerning this clonotype: This sequence may be a read error, since a much larger clone differs from it by one base. The rearrangement uses TRBV4-3 and TRBJ1-1; a possible D gene is TRBD1 (5 bases). There are 17 residues in the CDR3. Germline V gene lookup returns CDR1 LGHNA and CDR2 YSLEER. This chain's CDR3 is CAGSQDFGATVNTEAFF. The DNA of the CDR3 is TGCGCCGGCAGCCAAGATTTTGGGGCGACAGTGAACACTGAAGCTTTCTTT.

The table lists this clonotype with many counts. V usage is TRBV5-1 and J usage is TRBJ2-3; TRBD2 aligns across 10 bases. V dropped 0 bases and J dropped 4; count of bases not matched to a gene: 5. Per the germline V gene, CDR1 is SGHRS and CDR2 is YFSETQ. This CDR3 spans 16 amino acids. The CDR3 region is CASSLALAGVADTQYF. The CDR3 nucleotides are TGCGCCAGCAGCTTGGCGCTAGCGGGAGTAGCAGATACGCAGTATTTT.

The chain is built from TRBV6-5 and TRBJ1-5, with a weak D call TRBD2 (6 bases). The DNA end is more similar to TRBJ2-3, so the J call may be wrong. The CDR3 is 16 residues long. CDR1 and CDR2 from the germline V gene are MNHEY and SVGAGI. The CDR3 region is CASSFGSLGSNQPQYF. Written as DNA, the CDR3 is TGTGCCAGCAGTTTCGGGTCCCTCGGGAGCAATCAGCCCCAGTATTTT.

This clonotype was observed many times. V and J are TRBV28 and TRBJ2-7; 12 nucleotides agree with TRBD1. The CDR3 totals 17 residues. Per germline, CDR1 MDHEN and CDR2 SYDVKM. The ends lost 4 bases at V and 6 bases at J; junction bases unmatched: 13. The chain's CDR3 is CASSSVLSGTGGFEQYF. The CDR3 DNA reads TGTGCCAGCAGTTCCGTCCTTTCCGGGACAGGGGGCTTCGAGCAGTACTTC. Full variable domain (outside the CDR3, taken from reference TRBV28 and TRBJ2-7): DVKVTQSSRYLVKRTGEKVFLECVQDMDHENMFWYRQDPGLGLRLIYFSYDVKMKEKGDIPEGYSVSREKKERFSLILESASTNQTSMYLCASSSVLSGTGGFEQYFGPGTRLTVT.